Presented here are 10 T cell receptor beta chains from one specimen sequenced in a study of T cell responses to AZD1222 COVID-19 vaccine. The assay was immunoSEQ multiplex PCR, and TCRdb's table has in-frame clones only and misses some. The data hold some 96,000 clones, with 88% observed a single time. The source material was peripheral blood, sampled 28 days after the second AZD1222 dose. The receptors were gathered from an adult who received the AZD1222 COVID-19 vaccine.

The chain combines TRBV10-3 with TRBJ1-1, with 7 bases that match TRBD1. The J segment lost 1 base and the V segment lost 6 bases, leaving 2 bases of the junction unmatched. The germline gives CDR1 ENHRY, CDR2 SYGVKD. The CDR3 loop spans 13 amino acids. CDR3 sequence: CAIRRTGNTEAFF. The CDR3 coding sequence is TGTGCCATCAGACGGACAGGGAACACTGAAGCTTTCTTT.

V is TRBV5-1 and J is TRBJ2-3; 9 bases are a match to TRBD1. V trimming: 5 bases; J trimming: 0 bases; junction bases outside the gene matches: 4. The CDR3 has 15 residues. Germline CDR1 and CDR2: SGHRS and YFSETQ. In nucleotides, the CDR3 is TGCGCCAGCAGTCAGGGACAGGGTAGCACAGATACGCAGTATTTT. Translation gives CASSQGQGSTDTQYF.

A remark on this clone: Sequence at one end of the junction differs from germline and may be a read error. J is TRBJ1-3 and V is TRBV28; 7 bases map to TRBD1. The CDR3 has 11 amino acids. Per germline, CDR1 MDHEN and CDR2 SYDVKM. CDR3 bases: TGTGCCAGCGGACAGGCCGCCTCATCGAATTTT. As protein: CASGQAASSNF.

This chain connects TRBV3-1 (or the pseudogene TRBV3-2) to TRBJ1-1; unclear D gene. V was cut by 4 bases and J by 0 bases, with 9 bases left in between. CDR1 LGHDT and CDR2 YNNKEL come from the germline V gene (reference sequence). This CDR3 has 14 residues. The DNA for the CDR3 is TGTGCCAGCAGCCGGCCGGGAATGAACACTGAAGCTTTCTTT. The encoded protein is CASSRPGMNTEAFF.

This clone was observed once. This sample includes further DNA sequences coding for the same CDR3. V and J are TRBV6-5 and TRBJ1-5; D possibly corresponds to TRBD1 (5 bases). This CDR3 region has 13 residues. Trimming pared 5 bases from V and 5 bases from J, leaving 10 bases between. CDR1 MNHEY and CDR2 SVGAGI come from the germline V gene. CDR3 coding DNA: TGTGCCAGCAGTCCCTCGGGGGATCAGCCCCAGCATTTT. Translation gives CASSPSGDQPQHF.

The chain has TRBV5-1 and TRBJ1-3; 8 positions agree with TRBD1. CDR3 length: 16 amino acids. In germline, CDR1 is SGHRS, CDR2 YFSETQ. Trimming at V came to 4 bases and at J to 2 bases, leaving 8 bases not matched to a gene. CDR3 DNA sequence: TGCGCCAGCAGCACCACAGGGGGGATTGCTGGAAACACCATATATTTT. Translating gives CASSTTGGIAGNTIYF.

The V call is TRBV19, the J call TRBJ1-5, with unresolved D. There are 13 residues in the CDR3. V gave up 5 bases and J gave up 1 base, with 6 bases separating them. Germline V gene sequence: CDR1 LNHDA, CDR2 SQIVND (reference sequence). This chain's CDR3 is CASSVQSNQPQHF. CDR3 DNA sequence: TGTGCCAGTAGTGTCCAGAGCAATCAGCCCCAGCATTTT.

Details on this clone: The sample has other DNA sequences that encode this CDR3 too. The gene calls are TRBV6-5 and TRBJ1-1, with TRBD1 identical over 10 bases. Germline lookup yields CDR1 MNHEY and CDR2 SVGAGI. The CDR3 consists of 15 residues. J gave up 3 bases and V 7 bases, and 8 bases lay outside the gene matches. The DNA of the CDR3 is TGTGCCAGCACTCGGACAGGGGGGCTCGACACTGAAGCTTTCTTT. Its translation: CASTRTGGLDTEAFF.

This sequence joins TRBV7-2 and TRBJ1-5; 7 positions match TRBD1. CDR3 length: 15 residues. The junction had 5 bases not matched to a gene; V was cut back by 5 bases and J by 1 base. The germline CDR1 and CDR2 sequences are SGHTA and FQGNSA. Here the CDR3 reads CASSITGVSNQPQHF. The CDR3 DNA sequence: TGTGCCAGCAGCATCACAGGGGTAAGCAATCAGCCCCAGCATTTT.

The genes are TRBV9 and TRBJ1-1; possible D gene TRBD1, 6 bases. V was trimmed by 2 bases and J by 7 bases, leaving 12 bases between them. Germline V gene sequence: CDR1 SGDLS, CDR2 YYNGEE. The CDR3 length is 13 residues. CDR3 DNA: TGTGCCAGCAGCGTTCAGGGGTATAGTGAAGCTTTCTTT. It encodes CASSVQGYSEAFF.